This T cell receptor (beta chain) was captured in a study of T-cell reconstitution after alpha-beta-depleted transplantation in children (dated by TCRdb to the mid-2010s). In terms of the full investigation: Using TCR repertoire profiling, the study quantitatively followed how T-cell immune reconstitution unfolded in children after TCRalphabeta/CD19-depleted allogeneic hematopoietic cell transplantation.

From its cysteine to its phenylalanine, the CDR3 spans 15 amino acids. The DNA shown is the 45-base CDR3, in frame from base 1. CDR1 is given as MDHEN and CDR2 as SYDVKM, both from the germline V gene. At the junction V is shortened by 4 bases and J by 2 bases, with 14 bases in between. The meaning of the sample's treatment or condition label: allogeneic hematopoietic cell transplantation with graft depleted of TCRalphabeta T cells and CD19 B cells. Transplant recipients were children who received TCRalphabeta/CD19-depleted allogeneic hematopoietic cell grafts. This clonotype was found a few times. No antigen is known for it. No qualities accompany the bases; no much larger clone lies one base away. The library was generated by PCR. Sequencing instrument: Illumina HiSeq 2500. TCR library preparation used molecular barcoding, with unique molecular identifiers applied to normalize quantification of the TCRbeta repertoire. TCRdb reprocessed the public reads (quality trimming at Q25 with fastp, clone calling with MiXCR) and kept in-frame beta chains. Rows matching on CDR3 protein sequence are summarized as one entry with the most common DNA and genes. Present in this sample are about 90,000 distinct CDR3 sequences, around 15% of which were seen just once. In total, the top ten clones hold around 19% of the sample.

Here is what the overall study found, with its caveats: Hyperexpanded clone frequencies declined over subsequent months; after one year, T-cell counts and TCRbeta diversity were mostly attributed to newly produced T cells. In some patients, the high TCRbeta diversity seen at day 60 was put down to recipient T cells and intrathymic progenitors that had survived conditioning. The apparently early alphabetaT-cell count recovery about two months after transplant was reportedly dependent on only several hundred rapidly expanded clones derived from non-depleted graft cells.

This receptor was taken from a male patient under 10 years old who had a stem cell transplant for acute lymphoblastic leukemia, so the T cells may come from the graft donor. The source was PBMCs, mostly from graft donor cells, collected 180 days after TCRalphabeta/CD19-depleted stem cell transplant. Recombination joined TRBV28 with TRBJ2-5, with an unclear D gene assignment. The DNA sequence follows: TGTGCCAGCAGTTCCGAGACGGAGATTCAAGAGACCCAGTACTTC. Translated, this gives CASSSETEIQETQYF.